This T cell receptor (beta chain) comes out of a study of T-cell reconstitution after alpha-beta-depleted transplantation in children. Study findings and constraints: Where some patients showed high TCRbeta diversity at day 60, it came from recipient T cells and thymic progenitors that had survived.

Trimming left V 4 bases short and J 4 bases short, with 14 bases between. CDR3 size: 13 residues. The germline V gene has CDR1 SQVTM and CDR2 ANQGSEA. During its preparation, the TCRbeta library received unique molecular identifiers. TCRdb reprocessed the PCR reads via MiXCR and lists one record per CDR3 protein. The sample consists of approximately 650,000 distinct CDR3 sequences, less than 15% of them appearing once. This clonotype came up a few times. No antigen is known for it. Sample: PBMCs, taken before TCRalphabeta/CD19-depleted stem cell transplant. This chain links TRBV29-1 with TRBJ2-7; the D gene is possibly TRBD1 (6 bases). The TCR sequence derives from a girl aged 2 to 9 with congenital amegakaryocytic thrombocytopenia, due to receive a stem cell transplant. The CDR3, as DNA: TGCAGCGTTGGGGGGCTAGCTGGGTACGAGCAGTACTTC. This codes for CSVGGLAGYEQYF.